This is a list of T cell receptor beta chains from one sample in a study of human T cells and chemical hapten exposure. One entry per CDR3 protein results from TCRdb running MiXCR on the RACE reads. The sample has 150,000 to 200,000 distinct CDR3 sequences; approximately 14% are singletons. This material consisted of whole blood, taken in connection with sensitization to the hapten diphenylcyclopropenone (DPC). The origin of the receptors is a woman in her 30s with alopecia areata. Some clones in this sample may be carry-over from other donors' samples. Each CDR3 is given with its conserved first and last residue. The D gene is left open where the match is weak. Clone size is given for some rows only: seen once, a few or many times, or a class if the clone is expanded.

v_call	clone_size	j_call	d_call	cdr3_aa	cdr3_nt
TRBV20-1	-	TRBJ2-5	-	CSASRAPEETQYF	TGCAGTGCTAGCAGGGCGCCGGAAGAGACCCAGTACTTC
TRBV6-5	few	TRBJ1-2	-	CASSYSMGAPGYGYTF	TGTGCCAGCAGTTACTCGATGGGGGCGCCGGGTTATGGCTACACCTTC
TRBV28	many	TRBJ1-2	-	CASSLRGYGYTF	TGTGCCAGCAGCTTACGGGGATATGGCTACACCTTC
TRBV18	many	TRBJ2-6	TRBD1	CASSDRAASGANVLTF	TGTGCCAGCTCAGACAGGGCCGCCTCTGGGGCCAACGTCCTGACTTTC
TRBV12-5	many	TRBJ1-4	-	CASGYRGGDEEKLFF	TGTGCTAGTGGATACCGTGGGGGAGATGAAGAAAAACTGTTTTTT
TRBV12-3/TRBV12-4	-	TRBJ1-2	TRBD1	CASSLGTGGNYGYTF	TGTGCCAGCAGTTTGGGGACAGGGGGCAACTATGGCTACACCTTC
TRBV29-1	few	TRBJ2-7	-	CSVEVGTSRSEQYF	TGCAGCGTTGAAGTAGGAACATCCCGGAGCGAGCAGTACTTC
TRBV28	-	TRBJ2-7	-	CASVRASSYEQYF	TGTGCCAGCGTGAGGGCGAGCTCCTACGAGCAGTACTTC
TRBV29-1	many	TRBJ1-6	-	CSVGDGGNSPLHF	TGCAGCGTTGGGGACGGCGGAAATTCACCCCTCCACTTT
TRBV5-1	-	TRBJ1-1	-	CASSLSGAMNTEAFF	TGCGCCAGCAGCTTATCAGGGGCCATGAACACTGAAGCTTTCTTT
TRBV2	many	TRBJ1-4	TRBD1	CAYRQGSTNEKLFF	TGTGCCTATAGACAGGGTTCGACTAATGAAAAACTGTTTTTT
TRBV4-3	few	TRBJ2-3	TRBD2	CASSQDWGTSGDTQYF	TGCGCCAGCAGCCAAGATTGGGGGACTAGCGGGGATACGCAGTATTTT
TRBV10-3	few	TRBJ2-1	TRBD1	CAISGGQGMYNEQFF	TGTGCCATCAGTGGGGGACAGGGGATGTACAATGAGCAGTTCTTC
TRBV15	few	TRBJ2-5	-	CATSRVDREETQYF	TGTGCCACCAGCAGAGTCGACAGAGAAGAGACCCAGTACTTC
TRBV4-2	-	TRBJ1-3	-	CASSQARAHSGNTIYF	TGTGCCAGCAGCCAAGCCCGGGCCCACTCTGGAAACACCATATATTTT
TRBV30	-	TRBJ2-4	-	CAWSVGGENIQYF	TGTGCCTGGAGTGTAGGCGGGGAAAACATTCAGTACTTC
TRBV10-3	few	TRBJ2-2	-	CAISESLGSGIGTGELFF	TGTGCCATCAGTGAGTCGCTGGGATCGGGGATAGGCACCGGGGAGCTGTTTTTT
TRBV12-2	few	TRBJ2-7	-	CASRSLHWNSDPYEQYF	TGTGCAAGTCGCTCTCTGCACTGGAACTCTGACCCCTACGAGCAGTACTTC
TRBV7-2	-	TRBJ2-1	-	CASSFGASGGEQFF	TGTGCCAGCAGCTTCGGGGCTTCCGGGGGTGAGCAGTTCTTC
TRBV7-8	few	TRBJ2-1	TRBD2	CASSSHGTSGPYNEQFF	TGTGCCAGCAGCTCACACGGGACTAGCGGACCCTACAATGAGCAGTTCTTC
TRBV4-1	once	TRBJ1-1	TRBD1	CASSPRTGQTEAFF	TGCGCCAGCAGCCCCCGGACAGGGCAGACTGAAGCTTTCTTT
TRBV12-3/TRBV12-4	-	TRBJ1-5	TRBD1	CASRTGQVNQPQHF	TGTGCCAGCAGGACGGGACAGGTCAATCAGCCCCAGCATTTT
TRBV2	-	TRBJ2-1	TRBD1	CASSGQGYEQFF	TGTGCCAGCAGCGGACAGGGCTATGAGCAGTTCTTC
TRBV14	-	TRBJ2-7	TRBD1	CASSLMGTGSYEQYF	TGTGCCAGCAGCCTGATGGGGACAGGGTCCTACGAGCAGTACTTC
TRBV6-1	many	TRBJ1-5	-	CASSPFSSGMGNQPQHF	TGTGCCAGCAGTCCATTTTCCTCAGGGATGGGCAATCAGCCCCAGCATTTT
TRBV28	few	TRBJ1-2	TRBD1	CASSFSENRPDRGLDGYTF	TGTGCCAGCAGTTTTTCCGAAAATAGGCCGGACAGGGGTTTGGATGGCTACACCTTC
TRBV10-3	-	TRBJ2-5	TRBD1	CAIRGQGAQETQYF	TGTGCCATCAGGGGGCAGGGGGCGCAAGAGACCCAGTACTTC
TRBV12-3/TRBV12-4	-	TRBJ1-1	TRBD1	CASRQTGGSQAFF	TGTGCCAGCAGACAGACAGGGGGTTCCCAAGCTTTCTTT
TRBV18	-	TRBJ1-1	-	CASSPDSTGTVNTEAFF	TGTGCCAGCTCACCGGACTCAACCGGGACGGTGAACACTGAAGCTTTCTTT
TRBV11-2	many	TRBJ2-1	TRBD1	CASSYRTGRGEQFF	TGTGCCAGCAGCTACCGGACAGGTAGGGGGGAGCAGTTCTTC
TRBV11-2	-	TRBJ2-7	-	CASSLGAESRSYEQYF	TGTGCCAGCAGCTTAGGAGCGGAAAGCCGCTCCTACGAGCAGTACTTC
TRBV4-3	-	TRBJ1-1	-	CASSQDRRGEAFF	TGCGCCAGCAGCCAAGATCGCAGGGGTGAAGCTTTCTTT
TRBV2	many	TRBJ1-3	-	CASSATASGNTIYF	TGTGCCAGCAGTGCTACAGCCTCTGGAAACACCATATATTTT
TRBV27	few	TRBJ2-5	-	CASRRWGPEETQYF	TGTGCCAGCAGGCGGTGGGGGCCGGAGGAGACCCAGTACTTC
TRBV7-9	-	TRBJ2-1	-	CASSRGGALYSYNEQFF	TGTGCCAGCAGCCGCGGTGGGGCTTTGTACTCCTACAATGAGCAGTTCTTC
TRBV4-3	-	TRBJ2-3	TRBD1	CASSPGQGKWPTQYF	TGCGCCAGCAGCCCGGGACAGGGGAAGTGGCCTACGCAGTATTTT
TRBV7-3	many	TRBJ1-6	-	CASSLSQGLYNSPLHF	TGTGCCAGCAGCTTAAGTCAGGGGCTTTATAATTCACCCCTCCACTTT
TRBV3-1	few	TRBJ1-6	-	CASSQDLQGWSPPHF	TGTGCCAGCAGCCAAGATCTTCAGGGGTGGTCACCCCCCCACTTT
TRBV4-3	-	TRBJ2-7	-	CASSQERGGPYEQYF	TGCGCCAGCAGCCAAGAACGAGGGGGGCCCTACGAGCAGTACTTC
TRBV7-9	-	TRBJ1-2	-	CASSLGVPRGFYGYTF	TGTGCCAGCAGCCTAGGGGTGCCCAGGGGCTTCTATGGCTACACCTTC
TRBV28	few	TRBJ2-7	-	CASSLCNDRYRCYEQYF	TGTGCCAGCAGTTTATGTAATGACAGGTATCGTTGCTACGAGCAGTACTTC
TRBV28	-	TRBJ1-2	-	CASSPKTWAYGYTF	TGTGCCAGCAGCCCGAAGACCTGGGCCTATGGCTACACCTTC
TRBV2	few	TRBJ1-5	-	CASRYHPNQPQHF	TGTGCCAGCAGATATCACCCGAATCAGCCCCAGCATTTT